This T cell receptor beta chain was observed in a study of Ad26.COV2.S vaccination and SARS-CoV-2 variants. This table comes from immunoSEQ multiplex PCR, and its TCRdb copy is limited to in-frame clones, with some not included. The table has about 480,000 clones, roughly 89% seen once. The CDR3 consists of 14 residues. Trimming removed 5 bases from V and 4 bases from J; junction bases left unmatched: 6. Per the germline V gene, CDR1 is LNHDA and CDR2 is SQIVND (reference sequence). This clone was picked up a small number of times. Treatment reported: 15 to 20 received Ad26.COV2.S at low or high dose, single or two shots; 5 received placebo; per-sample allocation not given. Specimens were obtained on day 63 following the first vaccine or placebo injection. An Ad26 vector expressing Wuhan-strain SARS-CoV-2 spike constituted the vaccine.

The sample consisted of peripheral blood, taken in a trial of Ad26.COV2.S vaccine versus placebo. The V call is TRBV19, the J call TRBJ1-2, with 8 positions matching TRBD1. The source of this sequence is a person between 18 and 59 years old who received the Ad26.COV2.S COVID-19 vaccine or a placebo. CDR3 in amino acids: CASSSGQGRYGYTF. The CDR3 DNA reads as TGTGCCAGTAGTTCCGGACAGGGACGCTATGGCTACACCTTC.